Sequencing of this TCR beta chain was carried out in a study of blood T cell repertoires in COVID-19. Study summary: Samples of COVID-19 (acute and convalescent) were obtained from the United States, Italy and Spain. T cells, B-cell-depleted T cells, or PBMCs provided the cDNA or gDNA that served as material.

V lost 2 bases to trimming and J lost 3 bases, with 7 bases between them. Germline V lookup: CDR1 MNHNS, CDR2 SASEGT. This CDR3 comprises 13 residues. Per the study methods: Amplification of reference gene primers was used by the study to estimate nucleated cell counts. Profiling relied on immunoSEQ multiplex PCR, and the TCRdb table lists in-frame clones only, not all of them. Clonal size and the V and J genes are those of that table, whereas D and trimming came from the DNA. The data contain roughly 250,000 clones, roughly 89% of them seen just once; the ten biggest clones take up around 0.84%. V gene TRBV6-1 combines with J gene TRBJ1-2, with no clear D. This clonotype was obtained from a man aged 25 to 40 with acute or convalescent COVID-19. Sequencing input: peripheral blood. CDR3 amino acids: CASSEKGDYGYTF. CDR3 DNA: TGTGCCAGCAGTGAAAAGGGAGACTATGGCTACACCTTC.